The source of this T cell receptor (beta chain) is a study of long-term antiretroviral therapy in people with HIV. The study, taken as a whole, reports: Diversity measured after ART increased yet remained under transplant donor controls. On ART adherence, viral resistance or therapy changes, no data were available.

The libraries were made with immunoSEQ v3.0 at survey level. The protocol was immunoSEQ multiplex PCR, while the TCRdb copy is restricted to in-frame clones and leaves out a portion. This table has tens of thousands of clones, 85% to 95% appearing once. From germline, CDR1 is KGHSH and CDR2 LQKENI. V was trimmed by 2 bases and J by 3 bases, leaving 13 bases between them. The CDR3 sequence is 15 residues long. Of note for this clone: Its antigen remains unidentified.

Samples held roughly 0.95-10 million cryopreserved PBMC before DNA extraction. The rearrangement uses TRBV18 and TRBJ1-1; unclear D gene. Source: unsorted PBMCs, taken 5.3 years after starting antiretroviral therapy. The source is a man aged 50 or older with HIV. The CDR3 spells CASSPLRGGYTEAFF. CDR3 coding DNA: TGTGCCAGCTCACCATTGCGTGGAGGGTACACTGAAGCTTTCTTT.